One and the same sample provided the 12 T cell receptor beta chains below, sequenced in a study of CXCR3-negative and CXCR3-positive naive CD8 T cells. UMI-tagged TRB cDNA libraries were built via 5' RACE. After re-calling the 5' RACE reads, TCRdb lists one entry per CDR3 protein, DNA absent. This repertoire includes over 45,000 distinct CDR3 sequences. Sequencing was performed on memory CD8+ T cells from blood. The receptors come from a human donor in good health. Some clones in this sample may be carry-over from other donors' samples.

CDR3 amino acids: CASSTEVSGRDTDTQYF. J is TRBJ2-3 and V is TRBV6-5; checking the TCRdb D call of TRBD2 is not possible without DNA. The germline CDR1 and CDR2 sequences are MNHEY and SVGAGI. The CDR3 length is 17 residues.

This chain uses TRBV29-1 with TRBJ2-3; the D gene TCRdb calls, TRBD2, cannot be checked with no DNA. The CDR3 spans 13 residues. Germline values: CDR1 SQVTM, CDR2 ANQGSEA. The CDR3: CSVVAGEIDTQYF.

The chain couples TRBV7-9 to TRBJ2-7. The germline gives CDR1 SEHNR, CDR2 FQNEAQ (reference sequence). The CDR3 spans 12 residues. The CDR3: CASSTDNYEQYF.

This CDR3 is CSVKTTGEATQPQHF. The chain carries TRBV29-1 and TRBJ1-5; TCRdb outputs TRBD1, but without DNA this stays unchecked. The CDR3 loop spans 15 amino acids. Germline CDR1 and CDR2: SQVTM and ANQGSEA.

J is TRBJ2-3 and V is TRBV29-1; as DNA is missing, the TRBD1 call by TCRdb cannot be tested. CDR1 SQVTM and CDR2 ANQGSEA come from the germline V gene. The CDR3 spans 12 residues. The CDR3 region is CSATGGTDTQYF.

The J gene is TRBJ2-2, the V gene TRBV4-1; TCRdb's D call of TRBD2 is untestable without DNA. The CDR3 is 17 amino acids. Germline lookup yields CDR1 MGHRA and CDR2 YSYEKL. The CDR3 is CASSQGTNQDHTGELFF.

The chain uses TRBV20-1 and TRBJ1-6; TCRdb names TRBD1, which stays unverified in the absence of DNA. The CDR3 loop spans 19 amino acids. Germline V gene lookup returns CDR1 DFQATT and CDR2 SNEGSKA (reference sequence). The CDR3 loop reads CSARDMSRTLSSYNSPLHF.

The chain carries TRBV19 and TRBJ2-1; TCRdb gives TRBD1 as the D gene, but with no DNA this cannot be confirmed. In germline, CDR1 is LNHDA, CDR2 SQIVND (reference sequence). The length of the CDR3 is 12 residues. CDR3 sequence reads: CASTGAGNEQFF.

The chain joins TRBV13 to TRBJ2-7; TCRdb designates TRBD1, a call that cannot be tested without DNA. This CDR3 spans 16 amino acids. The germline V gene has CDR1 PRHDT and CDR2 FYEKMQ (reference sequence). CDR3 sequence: CASSLQTGTSRRQQYF.

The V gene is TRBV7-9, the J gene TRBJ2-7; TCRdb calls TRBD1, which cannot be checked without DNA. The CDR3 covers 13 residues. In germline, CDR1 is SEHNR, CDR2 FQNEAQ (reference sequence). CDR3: CASSPPGSYEQYF. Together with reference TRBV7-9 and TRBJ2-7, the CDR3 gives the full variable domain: DTGVSQNPRHKITKRGQNVTFRCDPISEHNRLYWYRQTLGQGPEFLTYFQNEAQLEKSRLLSDRFSAERPKGSFSTLEIQRTEQGDSAMYLCASSPPGSYEQYFGPGTRLTVT.

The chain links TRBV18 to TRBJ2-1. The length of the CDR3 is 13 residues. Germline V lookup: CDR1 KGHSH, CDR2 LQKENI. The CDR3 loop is CASSPPIVNEQFF.

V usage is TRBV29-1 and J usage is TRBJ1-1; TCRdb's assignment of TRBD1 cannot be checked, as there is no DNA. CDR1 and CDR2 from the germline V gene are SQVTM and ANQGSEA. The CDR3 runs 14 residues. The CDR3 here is CSVDSPSRGTEAFF.